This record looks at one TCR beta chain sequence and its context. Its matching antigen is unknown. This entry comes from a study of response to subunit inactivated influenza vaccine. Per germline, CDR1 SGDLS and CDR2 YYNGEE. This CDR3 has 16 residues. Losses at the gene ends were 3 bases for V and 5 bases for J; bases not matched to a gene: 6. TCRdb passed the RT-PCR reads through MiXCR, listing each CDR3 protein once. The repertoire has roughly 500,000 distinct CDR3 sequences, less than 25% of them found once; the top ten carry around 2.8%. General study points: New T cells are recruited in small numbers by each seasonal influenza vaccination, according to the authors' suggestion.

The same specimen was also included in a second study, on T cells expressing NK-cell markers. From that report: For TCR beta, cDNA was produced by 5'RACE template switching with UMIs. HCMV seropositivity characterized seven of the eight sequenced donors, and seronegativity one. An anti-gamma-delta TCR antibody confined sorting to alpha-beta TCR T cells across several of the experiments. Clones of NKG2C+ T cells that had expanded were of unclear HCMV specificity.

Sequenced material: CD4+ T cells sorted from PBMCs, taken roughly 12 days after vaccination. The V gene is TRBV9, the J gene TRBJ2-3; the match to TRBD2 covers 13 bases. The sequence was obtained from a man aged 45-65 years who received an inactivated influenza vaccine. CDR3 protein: CASSGRTSGSGDTQYF. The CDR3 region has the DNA TGTGCCAGCAGCGGACGGACTAGCGGGAGCGGAGATACGCAGTATTTT.